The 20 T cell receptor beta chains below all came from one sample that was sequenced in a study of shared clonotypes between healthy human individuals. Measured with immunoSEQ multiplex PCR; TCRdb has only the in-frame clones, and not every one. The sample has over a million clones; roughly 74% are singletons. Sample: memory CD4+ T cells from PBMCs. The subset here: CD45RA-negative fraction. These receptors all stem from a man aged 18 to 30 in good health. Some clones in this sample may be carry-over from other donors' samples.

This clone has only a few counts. The CDR3 sequence is CATSTFRDRRYSYEQYF. The CDR3 DNA sequence: TGTGCCACCAGCACCTTCCGGGACAGGAGATACTCCTACGAGCAGTACTTC. The chain recombines TRBV15 with TRBJ2-7; 8 nucleotides line up with TRBD1. Trimming took 4 bases from V and 0 from J; bases not matched to a gene: 11. This CDR3 region has 17 residues. The germline CDR1 and CDR2 sequences are LNHNV and YYDKDF (reference sequence).

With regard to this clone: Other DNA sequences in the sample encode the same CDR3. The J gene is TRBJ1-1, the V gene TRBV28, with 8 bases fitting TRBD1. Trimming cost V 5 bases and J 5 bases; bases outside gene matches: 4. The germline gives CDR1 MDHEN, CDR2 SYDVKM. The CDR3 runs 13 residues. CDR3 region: CASSKTGVTEAFF. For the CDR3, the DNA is TGTGCCAGCAGTAAGACAGGGGTTACTGAAGCTTTCTTT. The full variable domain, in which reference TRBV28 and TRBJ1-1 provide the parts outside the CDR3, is DVKVTQSSRYLVKRTGEKVFLECVQDMDHENMFWYRQDPGLGLRLIYFSYDVKMKEKGDIPEGYSVSREKKERFSLILESASTNQTSMYLCASSKTGVTEAFFGQGTRLTVV.

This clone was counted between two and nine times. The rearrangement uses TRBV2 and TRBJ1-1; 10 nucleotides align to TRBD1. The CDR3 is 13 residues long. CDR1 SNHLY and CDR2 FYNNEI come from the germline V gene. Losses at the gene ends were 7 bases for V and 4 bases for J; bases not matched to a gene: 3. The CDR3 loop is CASNDRGLTEAFF. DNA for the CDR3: TGTGCCAGCAACGACAGGGGGCTCACTGAAGCTTTCTTT.

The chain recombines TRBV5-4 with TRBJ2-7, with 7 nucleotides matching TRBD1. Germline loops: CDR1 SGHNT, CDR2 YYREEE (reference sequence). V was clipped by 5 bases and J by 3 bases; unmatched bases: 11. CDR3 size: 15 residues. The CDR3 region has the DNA TGTGCCAGCAGACCAGACCGGGACAGCTTCTACGAGCAGTACTTC. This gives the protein CASRPDRDSFYEQYF.

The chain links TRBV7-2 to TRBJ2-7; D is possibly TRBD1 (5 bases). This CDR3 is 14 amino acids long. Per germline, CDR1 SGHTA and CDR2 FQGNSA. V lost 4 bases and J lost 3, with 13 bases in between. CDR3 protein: CASSSTETRYEQYF. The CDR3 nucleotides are TGTGCCAGCAGCTCGACAGAGACTCGCTACGAGCAGTACTTC. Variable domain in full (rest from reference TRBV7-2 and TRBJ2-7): GAGVSQSPSNKVTEKGKDVELRCDPISGHTALYWYRQSLGQGLEFLIYFQGNSAPDKSGLPSDRFSAERTGGSVSTLTIQRTQQEDSAVYLCASSSTETRYEQYFGPGTRLTVT.

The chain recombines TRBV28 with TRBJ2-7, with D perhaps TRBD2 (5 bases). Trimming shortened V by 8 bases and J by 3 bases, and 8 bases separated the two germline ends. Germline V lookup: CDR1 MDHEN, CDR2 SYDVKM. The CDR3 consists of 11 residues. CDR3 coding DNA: TGTGCCAGCGGAGGAGTCTACGAGCAGTACTTC. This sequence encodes CASGGVYEQYF.

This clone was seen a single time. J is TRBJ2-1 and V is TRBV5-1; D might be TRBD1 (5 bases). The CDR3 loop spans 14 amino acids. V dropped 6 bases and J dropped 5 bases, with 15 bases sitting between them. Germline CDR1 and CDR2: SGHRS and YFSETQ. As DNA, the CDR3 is TGCGCCAGCAACAGGACCCCTCGGGACAATGAGCAGTTCTTC. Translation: CASNRTPRDNEQFF.

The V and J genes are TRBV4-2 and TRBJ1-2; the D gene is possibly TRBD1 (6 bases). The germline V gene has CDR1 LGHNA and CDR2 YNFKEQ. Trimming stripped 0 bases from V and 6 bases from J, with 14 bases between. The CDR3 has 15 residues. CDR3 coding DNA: TGTGCCAGCAGCCAAGAGTGGGGGGCGATAGATGGCTACACCTTC. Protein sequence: CASSQEWGAIDGYTF.

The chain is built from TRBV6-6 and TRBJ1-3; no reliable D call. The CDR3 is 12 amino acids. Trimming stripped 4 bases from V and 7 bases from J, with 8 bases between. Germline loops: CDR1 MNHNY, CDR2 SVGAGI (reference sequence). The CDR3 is CASSSQRNTIYF. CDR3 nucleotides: TGTGCCAGCAGTTCCCAACGGAACACCATATATTTT.

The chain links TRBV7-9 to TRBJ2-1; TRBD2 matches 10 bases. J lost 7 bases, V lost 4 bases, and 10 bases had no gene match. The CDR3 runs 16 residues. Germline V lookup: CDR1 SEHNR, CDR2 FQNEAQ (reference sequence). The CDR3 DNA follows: TGTGCCAGCAGCTCCCCAGCGGGAGGGCCTGGGAATGAGCAGTTCTTC. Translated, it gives CASSSPAGGPGNEQFF.

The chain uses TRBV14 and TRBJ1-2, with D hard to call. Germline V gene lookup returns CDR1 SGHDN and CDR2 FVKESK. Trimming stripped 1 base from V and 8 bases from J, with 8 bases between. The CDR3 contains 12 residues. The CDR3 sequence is CASSQVGSGYTF. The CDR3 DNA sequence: TGTGCCAGCAGCCAAGTAGGGTCCGGCTACACCTTC.

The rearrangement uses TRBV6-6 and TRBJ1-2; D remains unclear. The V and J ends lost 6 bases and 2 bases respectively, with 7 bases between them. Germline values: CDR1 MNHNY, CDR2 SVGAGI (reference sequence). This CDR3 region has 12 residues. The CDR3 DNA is TGTGCCAGCAGCCAGCAGAACTATGGCTACACCTTC. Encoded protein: CASSQQNYGYTF.

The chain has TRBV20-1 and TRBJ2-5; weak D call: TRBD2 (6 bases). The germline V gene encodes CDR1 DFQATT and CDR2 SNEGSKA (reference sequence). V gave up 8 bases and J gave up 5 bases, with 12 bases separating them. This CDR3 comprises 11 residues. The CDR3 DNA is TGCAGTAAGGAGGGGTTTGAGACCCAGTACTTC. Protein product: CSKEGFETQYF.

The CDR3 nucleotides are TGTGCCAGCAGCCAAGGATTGGGCGGGAGGGCCATTCTGACCTCCTACAATGAGCAGTTCTTC. As protein: CASSQGLGGRAILTSYNEQFF. The rearrangement joins TRBV14 to TRBJ2-1; TRBD2 aligns across 9 bases. This CDR3 has 21 amino acids. The germline gives CDR1 SGHDN, CDR2 FVKESK. J gave up 0 bases and V 1 base, and 16 bases lay outside the gene matches.

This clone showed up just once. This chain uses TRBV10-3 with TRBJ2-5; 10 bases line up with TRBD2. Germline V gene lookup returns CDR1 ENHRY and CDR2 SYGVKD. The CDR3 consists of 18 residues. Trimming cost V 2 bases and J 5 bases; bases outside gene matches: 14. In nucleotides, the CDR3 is TGTGCCATCAGTGAGGGGAGTCTAGCGGGAGTCGGGTGGGAGACCCAGTACTTC. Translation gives CAISEGSLAGVGWETQYF.

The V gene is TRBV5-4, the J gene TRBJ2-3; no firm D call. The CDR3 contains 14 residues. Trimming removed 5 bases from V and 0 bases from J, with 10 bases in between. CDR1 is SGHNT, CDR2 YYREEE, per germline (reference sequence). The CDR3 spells CASRLATSTDTQYF. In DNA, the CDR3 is TGTGCCAGCAGGTTAGCCACTAGCACAGATACGCAGTATTTT.

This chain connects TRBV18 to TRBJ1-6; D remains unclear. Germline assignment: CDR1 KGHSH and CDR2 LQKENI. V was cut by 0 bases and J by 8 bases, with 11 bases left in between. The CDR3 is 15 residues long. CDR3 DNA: TGTGCCAGCTCACCACCGGCGGGTCCGGATTCACCCCTCCACTTT. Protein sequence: CASSPPAGPDSPLHF.

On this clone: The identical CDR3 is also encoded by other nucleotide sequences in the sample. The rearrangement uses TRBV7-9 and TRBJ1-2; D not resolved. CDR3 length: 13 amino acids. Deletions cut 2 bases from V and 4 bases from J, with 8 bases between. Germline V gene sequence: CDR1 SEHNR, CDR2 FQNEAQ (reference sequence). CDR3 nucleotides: TGTGCCAGCAGCTTACTAGGGCCCTATGGCTACACCTTC. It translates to CASSLLGPYGYTF.

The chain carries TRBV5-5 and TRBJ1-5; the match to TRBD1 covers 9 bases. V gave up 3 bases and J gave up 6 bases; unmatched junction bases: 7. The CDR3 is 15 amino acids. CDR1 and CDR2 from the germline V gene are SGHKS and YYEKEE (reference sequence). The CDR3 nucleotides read TGTGCCAGCAGCTACCTACCGGGACAGGGTCAGCCCCAGCATTTT. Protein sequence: CASSYLPGQGQPQHF.

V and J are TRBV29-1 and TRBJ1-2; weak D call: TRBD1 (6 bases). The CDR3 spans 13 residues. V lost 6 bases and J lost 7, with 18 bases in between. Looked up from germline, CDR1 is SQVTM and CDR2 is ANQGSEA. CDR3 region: CSVEMGARGGYTF. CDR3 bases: TGCAGCGTAGAAATGGGGGCGCGGGGTGGCTACACCTTC.